These T cell receptor beta chains were read from a single sample in a study of shared clonotypes between healthy human individuals. The assay was immunoSEQ multiplex PCR, and TCRdb's table has in-frame clones only and misses some. This sample yields 2,500,000 or so clones, of which just under 95% are seen a single time; 0.37% belongs to the top ten. The sample taken for sequencing was naive CD4+ T cells from PBMCs. These receptors were taken from a man aged 18 to 30 in good health. Some clones in this sample may be carry-over from other donors' samples. CDR3s include the opening cysteine and the closing phenylalanine or tryptophan. Each record gives: clone size, V gene, J gene, D gene, CDR3 DNA, CDR3 protein. D genes are given only for firm matches. Only part of the rows carry a size: once, few, many, or a class if the clone is expanded.

>-|TRBV9|TRBJ2-1|-
TGTGCCAGCAGCGTAGCTCCCATATACAATGAGCAGTTCTTC
CASSVAPIYNEQFF
>once|TRBV29-1|TRBJ2-1|TRBD2
TGCAGCGTTTCTGGGGGAGGGCCGGGAAATGAGCAGTTCTTC
CSVSGGGPGNEQFF
>-|TRBV14|TRBJ2-7|-
TGTGCCAGCAGCCAAGATCGCCGCTACGAGCAGTACTTC
CASSQDRRYEQYF
>-|TRBV7-9|TRBJ2-1|TRBD2
TGTGCCAGCAGCTCCCGCTTGCGGGAGGGCCGTAATGAGCAGTTCTTC
CASSSRLREGRNEQFF
>-|TRBV28|TRBJ1-1|TRBD1
TGTGCCAGCAGTTCCAGACAGGGTCAAGCTTTCTTT
CASSSRQGQAFF
>few|TRBV28|TRBJ1-1|-
TGTGCCATTCCAGGGAACGGGAACACTGAAGCTTTCTTT
CAIPGNGNTEAFF
>-|TRBV2|TRBJ1-2|-
TGTGCCAGCAGTGCGGGGGGCGGTGGCTACACCTTC
CASSAGGGGYTF
>-|TRBV30|TRBJ2-3|-
TGTGCCTGGAGTGGTGGGAGGAGCACAGATACGCAGTATTTT
CAWSGGRSTDTQYF
>-|TRBV6-1|TRBJ2-7|-
TGTGCCAGCATGCAGGATCCCTACGAGCAGTACTTC
CASMQDPYEQYF
>-|TRBV19|TRBJ1-5|-
TGTGCCAGTGCCGTGGGAGGGGGGAGCTATAGCAATCAGCCCCAGCATTTT
CASAVGGGSYSNQPQHF
>-|TRBV29-1|TRBJ2-7|-
TGCAGCGCCCAACAGGGAACCTACGAGCAGTACTTC
CSAQQGTYEQYF
>-|TRBV28|TRBJ1-5|-
TGTGCCAGCAGAACCGACAGTTGGAGCAATCAGCCCCAGCATTTT
CASRTDSWSNQPQHF
>-|TRBV20-1|TRBJ1-4|-
TGCAGTGCCGCAACCCCGGAAAAACTGTTTTTT
CSAATPEKLFF
>-|TRBV5-8|TRBJ1-2|-
TGTGCCAGCAGCCTGGCCTATGGCTACACCTTC
CASSLAYGYTF
>-|TRBV6-5|TRBJ2-1|TRBD1
TGTGCCAGCAGGTCCGGGACAGCCAGGAATGAGCAGTTCTTC
CASRSGTARNEQFF
>-|TRBV5-5|TRBJ1-4|-
TGTGCCAGCAGCCGGGGCCGGGGGGATCTTAATGAAAAACTGTTTTTT
CASSRGRGDLNEKLFF
>-|TRBV15|TRBJ2-7|-
TGTGCCACCAGCAGAGCTCATACCCCCTACGAGCAGTACTTC
CATSRAHTPYEQYF
>-|TRBV28|TRBJ2-1|-
TGTGCCAGCAGTACCGCCTTGACGGGACGATTCTACAATGAGCAGTTCTTC
CASSTALTGRFYNEQFF
>-|TRBV5-4|TRBJ2-1|-
TGTGCCACCGCCTGGTCCAACGGGGAGCAGTTCTTC
CATAWSNGEQFF
>-|TRBV18|TRBJ2-7|-
TGTGCCAGCTCACCAAGGGCAGGGTCGTCCTACGAGCAGTACTTC
CASSPRAGSSYEQYF
>few|TRBV28|TRBJ2-7|TRBD2
TGTGCCAGCAGTTTAGGGGGGGGCGAGCAGTACTTC
CASSLGGGEQYF
>once|TRBV7-9|TRBJ1-1|-
TGTGCCAGCAGCGGGGAGGTCTCTGAAGCTTTCTTT
CASSGEVSEAFF
>-|TRBV27|TRBJ1-1|-
TGTGCCAGCAGTTTCGAGGGGGGGACTGAAGCTTTCTTT
CASSFEGGTEAFF
>-|TRBV4-3|TRBJ2-7|-
TGCGCCAGCAGCCAAGCGGCGGGCAGGGCCACCTACTACGAGCAGTACTTC
CASSQAAGRATYYEQYF